Below, one T cell receptor beta chain is given with its context. Both 60 Vbeta primers and 13 Jbeta primers went into the PCR. Only in-frame clones appear in the TCRdb table, and some are missing; sequencing was by immunoSEQ multiplex PCR. The repertoire has approximately 200,000 clones, approximately 85% of them found once; the top ten carry under 3%. The data are from a study of cytomegalovirus exposure and HLA in healthy donors. The germline V gene encodes CDR1 SGHAT and CDR2 FQNNGV. There are 17 residues in the CDR3. V was clipped by 3 bases and J by 0 bases, with 15 bases between them. The chain carries TRBV11-2 and TRBJ1-3; D uncertain. The TCR originated in a woman aged 45-65 years in good health and CMV-seronegative. Sequenced input: PBMCs. CDR3 nucleotide sequence: TGTGCCAGCAGCTTTAGTTTCGGGAAAGTCTCTGGAAACACCATATATTTT. It encodes CASSFSFGKVSGNTIYF.